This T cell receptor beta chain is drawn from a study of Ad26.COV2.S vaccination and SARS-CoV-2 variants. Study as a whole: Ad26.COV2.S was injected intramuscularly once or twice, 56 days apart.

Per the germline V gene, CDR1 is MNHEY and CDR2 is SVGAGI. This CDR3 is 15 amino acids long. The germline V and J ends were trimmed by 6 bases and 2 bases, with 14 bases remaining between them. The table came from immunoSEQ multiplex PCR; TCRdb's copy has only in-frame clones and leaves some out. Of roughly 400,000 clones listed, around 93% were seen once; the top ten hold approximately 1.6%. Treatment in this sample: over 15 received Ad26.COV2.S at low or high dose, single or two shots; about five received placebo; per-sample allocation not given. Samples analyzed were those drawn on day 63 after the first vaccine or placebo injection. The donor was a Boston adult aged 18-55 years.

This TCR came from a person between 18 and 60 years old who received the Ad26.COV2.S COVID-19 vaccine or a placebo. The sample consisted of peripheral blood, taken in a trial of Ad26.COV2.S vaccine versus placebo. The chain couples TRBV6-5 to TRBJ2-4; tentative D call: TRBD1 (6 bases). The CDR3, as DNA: TGTGCCAGCAGAACCCCGCAGGGGACCAAAAACATTCAGTACTTC. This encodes CASRTPQGTKNIQYF.